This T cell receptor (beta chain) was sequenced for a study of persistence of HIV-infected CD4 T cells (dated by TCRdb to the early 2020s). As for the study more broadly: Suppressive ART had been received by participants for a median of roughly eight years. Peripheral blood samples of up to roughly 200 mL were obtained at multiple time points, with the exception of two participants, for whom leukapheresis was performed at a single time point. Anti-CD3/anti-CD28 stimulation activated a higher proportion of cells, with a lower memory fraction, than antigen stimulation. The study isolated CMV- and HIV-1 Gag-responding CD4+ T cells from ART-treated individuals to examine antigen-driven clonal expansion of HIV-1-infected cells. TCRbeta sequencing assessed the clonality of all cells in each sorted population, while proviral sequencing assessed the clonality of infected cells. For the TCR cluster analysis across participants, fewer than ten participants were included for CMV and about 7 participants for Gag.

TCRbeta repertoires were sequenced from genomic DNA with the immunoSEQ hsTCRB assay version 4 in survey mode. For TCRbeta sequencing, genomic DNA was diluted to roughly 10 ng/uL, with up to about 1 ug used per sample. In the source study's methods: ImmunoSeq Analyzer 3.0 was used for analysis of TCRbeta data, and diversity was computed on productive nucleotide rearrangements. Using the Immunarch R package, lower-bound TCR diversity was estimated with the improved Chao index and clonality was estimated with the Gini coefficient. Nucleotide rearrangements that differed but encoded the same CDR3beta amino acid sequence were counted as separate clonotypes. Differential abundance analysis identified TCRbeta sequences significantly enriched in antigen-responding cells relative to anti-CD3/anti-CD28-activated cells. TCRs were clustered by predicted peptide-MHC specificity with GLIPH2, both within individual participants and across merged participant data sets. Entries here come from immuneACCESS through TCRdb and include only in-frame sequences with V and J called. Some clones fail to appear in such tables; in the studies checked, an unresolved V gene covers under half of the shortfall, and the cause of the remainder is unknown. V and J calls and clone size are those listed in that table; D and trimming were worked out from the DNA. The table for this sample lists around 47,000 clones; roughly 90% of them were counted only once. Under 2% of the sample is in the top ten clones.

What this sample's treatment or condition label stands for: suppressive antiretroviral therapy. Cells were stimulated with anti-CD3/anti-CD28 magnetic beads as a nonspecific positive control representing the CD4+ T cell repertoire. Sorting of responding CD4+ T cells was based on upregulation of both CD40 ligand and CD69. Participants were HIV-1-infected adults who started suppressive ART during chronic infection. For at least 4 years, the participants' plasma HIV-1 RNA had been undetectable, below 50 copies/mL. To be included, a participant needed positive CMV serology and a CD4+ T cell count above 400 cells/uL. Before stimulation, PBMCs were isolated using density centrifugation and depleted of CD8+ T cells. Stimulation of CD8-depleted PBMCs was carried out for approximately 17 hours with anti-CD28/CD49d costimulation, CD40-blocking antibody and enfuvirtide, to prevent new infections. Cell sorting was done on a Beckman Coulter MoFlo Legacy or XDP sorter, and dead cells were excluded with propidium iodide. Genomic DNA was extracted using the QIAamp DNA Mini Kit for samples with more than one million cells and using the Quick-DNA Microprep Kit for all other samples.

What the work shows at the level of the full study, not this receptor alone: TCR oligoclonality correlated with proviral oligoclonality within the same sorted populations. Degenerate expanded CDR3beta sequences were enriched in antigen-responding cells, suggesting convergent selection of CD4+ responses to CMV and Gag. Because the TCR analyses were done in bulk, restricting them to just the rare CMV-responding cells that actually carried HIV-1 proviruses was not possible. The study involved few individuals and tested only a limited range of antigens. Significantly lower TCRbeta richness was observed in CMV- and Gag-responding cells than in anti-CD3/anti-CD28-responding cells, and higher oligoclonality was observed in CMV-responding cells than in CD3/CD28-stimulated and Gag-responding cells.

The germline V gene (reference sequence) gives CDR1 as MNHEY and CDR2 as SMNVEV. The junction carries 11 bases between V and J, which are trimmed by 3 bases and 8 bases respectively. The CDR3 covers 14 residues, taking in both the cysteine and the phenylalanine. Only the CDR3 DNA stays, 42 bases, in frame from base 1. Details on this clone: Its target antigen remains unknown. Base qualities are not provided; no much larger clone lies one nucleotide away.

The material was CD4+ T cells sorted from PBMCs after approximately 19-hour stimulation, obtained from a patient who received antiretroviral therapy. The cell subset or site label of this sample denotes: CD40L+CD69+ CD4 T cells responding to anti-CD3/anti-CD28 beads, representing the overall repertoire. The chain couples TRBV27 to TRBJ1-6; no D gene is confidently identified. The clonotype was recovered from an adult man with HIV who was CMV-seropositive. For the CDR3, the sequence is CASSLAEVYSPLHF. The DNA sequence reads TGTGCCAGCAGTTTGGCGGAGGTCTATTCACCCCTCCACTTT.